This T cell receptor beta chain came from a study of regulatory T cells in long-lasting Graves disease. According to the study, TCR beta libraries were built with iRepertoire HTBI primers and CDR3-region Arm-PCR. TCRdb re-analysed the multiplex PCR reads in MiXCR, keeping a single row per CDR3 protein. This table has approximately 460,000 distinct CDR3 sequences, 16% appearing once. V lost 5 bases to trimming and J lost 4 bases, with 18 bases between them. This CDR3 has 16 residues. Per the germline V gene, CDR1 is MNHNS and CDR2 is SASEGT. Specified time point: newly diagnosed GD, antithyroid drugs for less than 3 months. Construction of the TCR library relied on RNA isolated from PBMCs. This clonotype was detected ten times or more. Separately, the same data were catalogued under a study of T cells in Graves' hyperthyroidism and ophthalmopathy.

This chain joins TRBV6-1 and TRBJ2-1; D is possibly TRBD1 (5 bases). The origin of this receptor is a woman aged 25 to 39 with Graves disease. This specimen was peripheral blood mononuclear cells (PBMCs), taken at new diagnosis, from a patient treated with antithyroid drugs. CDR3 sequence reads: CASSTLSIGQYNEQFF. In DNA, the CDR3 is TGTGCCAGCAGTACCCTAAGCATCGGACAATACAATGAGCAGTTCTTC.